A single sample is the source of the 30 T cell receptor beta chains below, sequenced in a study of T cell responses to AZD1222 COVID-19 vaccine. TCRdb keeps only in-frame clones here, not all; method: immunoSEQ multiplex PCR. There are some 150,000 clones in the sample; approximately 87% occur only once, and roughly a tenth lies in the top ten. Sample: peripheral blood, taken 28 days after the second AZD1222 dose. All receptors come from an adult who received the AZD1222 COVID-19 vaccine.

The chain carries TRBV3-1 (or the pseudogene TRBV3-2) and TRBJ1-2; no clear D gene. Between the trimmed V and J ends, which lost 1 base and 2 bases, there was a span of 8 bases. Looked up from germline, CDR1 is LGHDT and CDR2 is YNNKEL (reference sequence). CDR3 length: 14 residues. The chain's CDR3 is CASSQGGRNYGYTF. The DNA for the CDR3 is TGTGCCAGCAGCCAAGGAGGGAGGAACTATGGCTACACCTTC.

This clone was observed many times. The chain has TRBV3-1 (or the pseudogene TRBV3-2) and TRBJ2-2; possible D gene TRBD1, 5 bases. The CDR3 is made up of 11 amino acids. Germline V gives CDR1 LGHDT, CDR2 YNNKEL (reference sequence). The V end lost 11 bases, the J end lost 7 bases, and 11 bases lay between the germline ends. The CDR3 region has the DNA TGTGCCGTGGGGCAGGTCGGGGAGCTGTTTTTT. This translates into CAVGQVGELFF.

This clone occurred a few times. The chain recombines TRBV3-1 (or the pseudogene TRBV3-2) with TRBJ1-6; 7 bases match TRBD1. J gave up 7 bases and V 7 bases, and 13 bases lay outside the gene matches. Germline assignment: CDR1 LGHDT and CDR2 YNNKEL (reference sequence). The length of the CDR3 is 16 residues. The CDR3 DNA reads TGTGCCAGCAACAAACCTCGCTCGACAGGGAATTCACCCCTCCACTTT. Its protein is CASNKPRSTGNSPLHF.

The chain combines TRBV18 with TRBJ2-5; 7 bases are shared with TRBD1. V was clipped by 4 bases and J by 1 base; unmatched bases: 9. CDR1 is KGHSH, CDR2 LQKENI, per germline. This CDR3 region has 16 residues. CDR3 sequence: CASSLFRGQTQETQYF. The CDR3 DNA sequence: TGTGCCAGCTCACTCTTCCGGGGACAGACCCAAGAGACCCAGTACTTC.

The chain couples TRBV15 to TRBJ1-2; no firm D call. The CDR3 extends over 14 amino acids. V lost 2 bases to trimming and J lost 5 bases, with 12 bases between them. Germline lookup yields CDR1 LNHNV and CDR2 YYDKDF (reference sequence). The CDR3 DNA is TGTGCCACCAGCAGAAACCCCGGGAATTATGGCTACACCTTC. Translation: CATSRNPGNYGYTF.

The V and J genes are TRBV3-1 (or the pseudogene TRBV3-2) and TRBJ1-1; perhaps TRBD1 as D (6 bases). The CDR3 covers 14 residues. Trimming removed 4 bases at V and 2 bases at J, with 11 bases between. From germline, CDR1 is LGHDT and CDR2 YNNKEL (reference sequence). The CDR3 DNA reads as TGTGCCAGCAGCCCTGCGGACAGTAACACTGAAGCTTTCTTT. Amino acid sequence: CASSPADSNTEAFF.

This chain uses TRBV5-1 with TRBJ1-4; TRBD1 aligns across 11 bases. This CDR3 comprises 14 residues. V was clipped by 5 bases and J by 8 bases; unmatched bases: 5. Germline CDR1 is SGHRS and CDR2 is YFSETQ. The CDR3: CASSPGTGGEKLFF. The CDR3 nucleotides are TGCGCCAGCAGTCCCGGGACAGGGGGGGAAAAACTGTTTTTT.

The CDR3 loop reads CARLRDRGPYEQYF. Here the CDR3 DNA reads TGTGCCCGCCTCCGGGACAGGGGGCCTTACGAGCAGTACTTC. The V and J genes are TRBV6-4 and TRBJ2-7, with 12 bases matching TRBD1. The CDR3 contains 14 residues. The germline gives CDR1 MRHNA, CDR2 SNTAGT. Losses at the gene ends were 11 bases for V and 4 bases for J; bases not matched to a gene: 9.

The CDR3 nucleotides read TGTGCCAGCAGCCCTAGGACAGGGGTCGCCTCCACTGAAGCTTTCTTT. It encodes CASSPRTGVASTEAFF. V gene TRBV5-4 combines with J gene TRBJ1-1, with TRBD1 identical over 9 bases. The V gene end was trimmed by 4 bases and the J gene end by 4 bases; junction bases not matched to a gene: 11. The CDR3 length is 16 residues. Germline values: CDR1 SGHNT, CDR2 YYREEE (reference sequence).

The chain has TRBV7-9 and TRBJ1-1, with D unclear. The germline V and J ends were trimmed by 4 bases and 2 bases, with 8 bases remaining between them. The germline CDR1 and CDR2 sequences are SEHNR and FQNEAQ (reference sequence). CDR3 length equals 13 residues. CDR3 amino acids: CASSSTVNTEAFF. The CDR3 DNA reads as TGTGCCAGCAGCTCAACAGTTAACACTGAAGCTTTCTTT.

The chain has TRBV7-2 and TRBJ2-5; 13 nucleotides line up with TRBD2. V gave up 5 bases and J gave up 0 bases; unmatched junction bases: 9. The length of the CDR3 is 18 residues. Germline V CDR1 and CDR2: SGHTA, FQGNSA. The CDR3 is CASSPRTSGSPYQETQYF. CDR3 sequence (DNA): TGTGCCAGCAGCCCCAGGACTAGCGGGAGCCCGTACCAAGAGACCCAGTACTTC.

V is TRBV7-6 and J is TRBJ2-3; TRBD2 matches 9 bases. The ends lost 4 bases at V and 5 bases at J; junction bases unmatched: 7. CDR1 and CDR2 (germline): SGHVS, FNYEAQ. The CDR3 runs 15 residues. CDR3 residues: CASSSLAGAVDTQYF. CDR3 DNA sequence: TGTGCCAGCAGCTCTTTAGCGGGAGCCGTAGATACGCAGTATTTT. The full variable domain, rest sourced from reference TRBV7-6 and TRBJ2-3, is GAGVSQSPRYKVTKRGQDVALRCDPISGHVSLYWYRQALGQGPEFLTYFNYEAQQDKSGLPNDRFSAERPEGSISTLTIQRTEQRDSAMYRCASSSLAGAVDTQYFGPGTRLTVL.

The chain has TRBV28 and TRBJ1-2; a weak D match, TRBD1 (5 bases). The germline V gene has CDR1 MDHEN and CDR2 SYDVKM. V lost 5 bases and J 0 bases, leaving 16 bases between the germline ends. This CDR3 region has 16 residues. The CDR3: CASSPQASPTNYGYTF. The DNA of the CDR3 is TGTGCCAGCAGTCCACAGGCGAGCCCTACTAACTATGGCTACACCTTC.

This chain joins TRBV6-2 or TRBV6-3 and TRBJ1-4, with 7 bases fitting TRBD1. This CDR3 contains 15 residues. Germline loops: CDR1 MNHEY, CDR2 SVGEGT. With V trimmed by 2 bases and J by 10 bases, 10 bases remained unmatched. CDR3 sequence reads: CASSYRGAQGGKLFF. CDR3 coding DNA: TGTGCCAGCAGTTACCGAGGCGCGCAGGGGGGAAAACTGTTTTTT.

The rearrangement links TRBV14 to TRBJ2-2; D perhaps matches TRBD1 (6 bases). V lost 6 bases and J 5 bases, leaving 10 bases between the germline ends. CDR3 size: 13 residues. Germline CDR1 and CDR2: SGHDN and FVKESK. The CDR3 region has the DNA TGTGCCAGCAGTCCTACAGGGACCGGGGAGCTGTTTTTT. Translated: CASSPTGTGELFF.

The CDR3 here is CASSLRKWAFNQPQHF. CDR3 DNA: TGTGCCAGCAGCTTAAGGAAATGGGCCTTTAATCAGCCCCAGCATTTT. The rearrangement uses TRBV7-3 and TRBJ1-5; no clear D. The germline V gene has CDR1 SGHTA and CDR2 FQGTGA. V gave up 1 base and J gave up 4 bases, with 14 bases separating them. This CDR3 is built from 16 residues.

The rearrangement joins TRBV25-1 to TRBJ2-1, with a weak D call TRBD2 (6 bases). This CDR3 contains 14 residues. V was cut by 6 bases and J by 7 bases, with 16 bases left in between. Germline V gene data show CDR1 as MGHDK and CDR2 as SYGVNS. As DNA, the CDR3 is TGTGCCAGCAGGGACTCCGGGAGAGGGAATGAGCAGTTCTTC. This codes for CASRDSGRGNEQFF.

This clone has a handful of counts. The chain couples TRBV28 to TRBJ1-4; D is uncertain. The V end lost 4 bases, the J end lost 7 bases, and 10 bases lay between the germline ends. This CDR3 has 13 residues. CDR1 MDHEN and CDR2 SYDVKM come from the germline V gene. The CDR3 loop is CASSSPGVEKLFF. CDR3 DNA: TGTGCCAGCAGTTCTCCAGGAGTTGAAAAACTGTTTTTT. Together with reference TRBV28 and TRBJ1-4, the CDR3 gives the full variable domain: DVKVTQSSRYLVKRTGEKVFLECVQDMDHENMFWYRQDPGLGLRLIYFSYDVKMKEKGDIPEGYSVSREKKERFSLILESASTNQTSMYLCASSSPGVEKLFFGSGTQLSVL.

The chain employs TRBV19 and TRBJ1-1; D possibly corresponds to TRBD1 (5 bases). CDR3 length: 17 residues. V was clipped by 4 bases and J by 0 bases, with 18 bases between them. Germline values: CDR1 LNHDA, CDR2 SQIVND (reference sequence). The CDR3 reads CASSTPGTRVMNTEAFF. The CDR3 DNA is TGTGCCAGTAGTACCCCAGGGACCCGTGTGATGAACACTGAAGCTTTCTTT.

V is TRBV6-2 or TRBV6-3 and J is TRBJ1-2; 8 bases agree with TRBD1. The CDR3 sequence is 12 residues long. V trimming: 4 bases; J trimming: 6 bases; junction bases outside the gene matches: 1. The germline V gene has CDR1 MNHEY and CDR2 SVGEGT. CDR3 nucleotide sequence: TGTGCCAGCAGTTGGACAGGGAATGGCTACACCTTC. Protein sequence: CASSWTGNGYTF.

This chain joins TRBV28 and TRBJ2-7; 8 bases are shared with TRBD1. The CDR3 is 14 amino acids. Losses at the gene ends were 7 bases for V and 3 bases for J; bases not matched to a gene: 8. The germline V gene has CDR1 MDHEN and CDR2 SYDVKM. CDR3 amino acids: CASILTGGGYEQYF. The CDR3 nucleotides are TGTGCCAGCATCCTCACAGGGGGAGGCTACGAGCAGTACTTC.

The chain carries TRBV5-1 and TRBJ1-6; 9 bases agree with TRBD1. The CDR3 is 15 residues long. Germline CDR1 reads SGHRS; CDR2 reads YFSETQ. J was trimmed by 10 bases and V by 2 bases; bases with no gene match: 7. The CDR3 is CASSLAGTGLSPLHF. The CDR3 DNA sequence: TGCGCCAGCAGCTTAGCCGGGACAGGGTTATCACCCCTCCACTTT.

This clone has only one observation. V is TRBV6-2 or TRBV6-3 and J is TRBJ1-5; D call uncertain. Germline V CDR1 and CDR2: MNHEY, SVGEGT. The germline V and J ends were trimmed by 2 bases and 5 bases, with 13 bases remaining between them. The CDR3 runs 15 residues. The CDR3 loop is CASSYAGSAYQPQHF. CDR3 nucleotide sequence: TGTGCCAGCAGTTACGCAGGTTCCGCTTATCAGCCCCAGCATTTT.

V gene TRBV15 combines with J gene TRBJ2-4; D remains unclear. The CDR3 spans 15 residues. Trimming shortened V by 0 bases and J by 0 bases, and 6 bases separated the two germline ends. The germline V gene has CDR1 LNHNV and CDR2 YYDKDF (reference sequence). The CDR3 reads CATSRDRIAKNIQYF. CDR3 sequence (DNA): TGTGCCACCAGCAGAGATCGGATAGCCAAAAACATTCAGTACTTC.

The CDR3 is CASHGAGRLLAKNIQYF. DNA for the CDR3: TGTGCCAGCCATGGCGCGGGGCGGTTACTAGCCAAAAACATTCAGTACTTC. This chain connects TRBV28 to TRBJ2-4; D might be TRBD2 (6 bases). Per the germline V gene, CDR1 is MDHEN and CDR2 is SYDVKM. This CDR3 is built from 17 residues. The V end was cut by 8 bases, the J end by 0 bases, with 20 bases between.

The rearrangement links TRBV6-2 or TRBV6-3 to TRBJ2-1; the D is unclear. Deletions cut 1 base from V and 10 bases from J, with 11 bases between. This CDR3 is built from 13 residues. Germline loops: CDR1 MNHEY, CDR2 SVGEGT. Here the CDR3 reads CASSYLLLREQFF. In DNA, the CDR3 is TGTGCCAGCAGTTACTTACTTCTACGGGAGCAGTTCTTC.

This CDR3 reads CASSLVRGYEQFF. In nucleotides, the CDR3 is TGTGCCAGCAGCTTAGTTCGAGGTTATGAGCAGTTCTTC. The V gene is TRBV7-6, the J gene TRBJ2-1; D uncertain. The CDR3 totals 13 residues. Germline loops: CDR1 SGHVS, CDR2 FNYEAQ. V was cut by 1 base and J by 8 bases, with 9 bases left in between.

The chain carries TRBV2 and TRBJ2-2; D is possibly TRBD2 (6 bases). CDR3 size: 14 residues. Germline-derived CDR1 and CDR2 are SNHLY and FYNNEI. V was clipped by 4 bases and J by 3 bases, with 9 bases between them. This CDR3 is CASSVQRDTGELFF. The CDR3 nucleotides read TGTGCCAGCAGTGTTCAGCGGGACACCGGGGAGCTGTTTTTT.

This clone was seen once. The chain uses TRBV5-1 and TRBJ1-2, with D unclear. Trimming took off 3 bases at V and 8 bases at J, with 17 bases between the two ends. This CDR3 region has 14 residues. CDR1 and CDR2 from the germline V gene are SGHRS and YFSETQ. The CDR3 loop reads CASSSSLGREGYTF. Written as DNA, the CDR3 is TGCGCCAGCAGCTCCAGTCTCGGTCGGGAGGGCTACACCTTC.

With regard to this clone: The sample holds other DNA sequences that translate to the same CDR3. This chain uses TRBV6-1 with TRBJ1-6; D is unclear. Per germline, CDR1 MNHNS and CDR2 SASEGT. Trimming shortened V by 1 base and J by 0 bases, and 7 bases separated the two germline ends. The CDR3 runs to 16 residues. The CDR3 DNA follows: TGTGCCAGCAGTGAAGGAGAGGGCTCCTATAATTCACCCCTCCACTTT. It specifies CASSEGEGSYNSPLHF.